A single sample is the source of the 18 T cell receptor beta chains below, sequenced in a study of blood T cell repertoires in COVID-19. The data were produced by immunoSEQ multiplex PCR, yet TCRdb's version contains in-frame clones alone and is incomplete. Of about 300,000 clones in the sample, just over 85% were seen once. Sequencing was performed on PBMCs or T cells enriched from blood (not recorded which). The receptors derive from a young man who had recovered from COVID-19.

This clone was picked up a small number of times. This chain links TRBV13 with TRBJ1-5; the D gene is possibly TRBD1 (5 bases). Germline lookup yields CDR1 PRHDT and CDR2 FYEKMQ (reference sequence). The CDR3 sequence is 16 residues long. Trimming removed 0 bases from V and 2 bases from J, with 11 bases in between. CDR3 sequence reads: CASSLGSGRGNQPQHF. In DNA form, the CDR3 reads TGTGCCAGCAGCTTAGGATCCGGCAGGGGCAATCAGCCCCAGCATTTT.

The J gene is TRBJ1-2, the V gene TRBV4-1, with 11 bases aligning to TRBD1. J lost 4 bases, V lost 0 bases, and 4 bases had no gene match. Germline V gives CDR1 MGHRA, CDR2 YSYEKL. This CDR3 comprises 16 residues. In nucleotides, the CDR3 is TGCGCCAGCAGCCAAGATGGACAGGGGGCGCTCTATGGCTACACCTTC. Its protein is CASSQDGQGALYGYTF.

The rearrangement joins TRBV28 to TRBJ1-2; a weak D match, TRBD1 (6 bases). The CDR3 is 15 amino acids. The germline V gene encodes CDR1 MDHEN and CDR2 SYDVKM. V shed 5 bases and J shed 0 bases, with 13 bases lying between them. The CDR3: CASSLLQGANYGYTF. The CDR3 bases are TGTGCCAGCAGTCTTTTACAGGGTGCTAACTATGGCTACACCTTC.

The chain recombines TRBV30 with TRBJ1-1, with D hard to call. Trimming removed 3 bases at V and 1 base at J, with 15 bases between. The CDR3 covers 15 residues. Germline V gene lookup returns CDR1 GTSNPN and CDR2 SVGIG (reference sequence). CDR3 protein: CAWSSLPRGNTEAFF. The CDR3 DNA reads as TGTGCCTGGAGCTCACTGCCCCGGGGGAACACTGAAGCTTTCTTT.

The rearrangement links TRBV5-1 to TRBJ1-4; 8 positions agree with TRBD1. CDR1 is SGHRS, CDR2 YFSETQ, per germline. The CDR3 has 13 residues. V lost 1 base and J lost 11; bases outside the gene matches: 4. CDR3 in DNA: TGCGCCAGCAGCTTGCAGGGGGCGCAGAAACTGTTTTTT. Translation: CASSLQGAQKLFF.

The gene calls are TRBV7-6 and TRBJ2-3, with no clear D. V dropped 5 bases and J dropped 1 base, with 16 bases sitting between them. Germline V gene lookup returns CDR1 SGHVS and CDR2 FNYEAQ. The CDR3 is made up of 16 amino acids. CDR3 amino acids: CASSQAPTVGTDTQYF. The CDR3 DNA follows: TGTGCCAGCAGCCAGGCGCCAACAGTGGGCACAGATACGCAGTATTTT. The full variable domain, its missing parts supplied by reference TRBV7-6 and TRBJ2-3, is GAGVSQSPRYKVTKRGQDVALRCDPISGHVSLYWYRQALGQGPEFLTYFNYEAQQDKSGLPNDRFSAERPEGSISTLTIQRTEQRDSAMYRCASSQAPTVGTDTQYFGPGTRLTVL.

In DNA, the CDR3 is TGCGCCAGCAGCTTGGGCTCCGGGACGGGGAGGGAGCAGTACTTC. Its translation is CASSLGSGTGREQYF. The rearrangement links TRBV5-1 to TRBJ2-7, with D maybe TRBD2 (6 bases). Trimming removed 0 bases from V and 7 bases from J, with 17 bases in between. Per the germline V gene, CDR1 is SGHRS and CDR2 is YFSETQ. CDR3 length: 15 residues. Looking up the rest from reference TRBV5-1 and TRBJ2-7 gives the full variable domain: KAGVTQTPRYLIKTRGQQVTLSCSPISGHRSVSWYQQTPGQGLQFLFEYFSETQRNKGNFPGRFSGRQFSNSRSEMNVSTLELGDSALYLCASSLGSGTGREQYFGPGTRLTVT.

The chain links TRBV4-1 to TRBJ2-7, with D possibly being TRBD1 (5 bases). From germline, CDR1 is MGHRA and CDR2 YSYEKL. The CDR3 contains 17 residues. V was pared by 1 base and J by 6 bases, with 22 bases between. The chain's CDR3 is CASSQVDLGLSQGEQYF. The CDR3 nucleotides are TGCGCCAGCAGCCAAGTTGACTTGGGGCTCTCCCAGGGCGAGCAGTACTTC.

The gene calls are TRBV19 and TRBJ1-2, with D perhaps TRBD1 (6 bases). The germline V gene encodes CDR1 LNHDA and CDR2 SQIVND (reference sequence). Trimming removed 7 bases from V and 4 bases from J, with 22 bases in between. The CDR3 is made up of 16 amino acids. The CDR3, as DNA: TGTGCCAGTACCTCTACCGGGACCCAGGGGAGCTATGGCTACACCTTC. This gives the protein CASTSTGTQGSYGYTF.

The genes are TRBV18 and TRBJ2-2; D might be TRBD1 (5 bases). CDR1 is KGHSH, CDR2 LQKENI, per germline. The CDR3 runs 16 residues. V was cut by 2 bases and J by 2 bases, with 12 bases left in between. The CDR3 spells CASSPGSRENTGELFF. The CDR3 DNA sequence: TGTGCCAGCTCACCAGGATCCAGGGAAAACACCGGGGAGCTGTTTTTT.

This chain connects TRBV12-3 or TRBV12-4 to TRBJ1-2, with D unresolved. Deletions cut 3 bases from V and 6 bases from J, with 5 bases between. The CDR3 has 11 amino acids. Here the CDR3 DNA reads TGTGCCAGCAGTTTCGGGGATGGCTACACCTTC. Amino acid sequence: CASSFGDGYTF.

V and J are TRBV19 and TRBJ2-5, with D possibly TRBD2 on 6 matching bases. The germline V and J ends were trimmed by 3 bases and 4 bases, with 9 bases remaining between them. The CDR3 extends over 13 amino acids. Germline V gene lookup returns CDR1 LNHDA and CDR2 SQIVND (reference sequence). The DNA of the CDR3 is TGTGCCAGTAGTATGACTAGTGGAGAGACCCAGTACTTC. The encoded protein is CASSMTSGETQYF.

V usage is TRBV30 and J usage is TRBJ1-3; tentatively, D is TRBD1 (5 bases). This CDR3 region has 15 residues. The V end was cut by 2 bases, the J end by 0 bases, with 11 bases between. Per the germline V gene, CDR1 is GTSNPN and CDR2 is SVGIG (reference sequence). CDR3 coding DNA: TGTGCCTGGAGTTACAGGCCTAGCTCTGGAAACACCATATATTTT. Its translation is CAWSYRPSSGNTIYF.

V usage is TRBV12-3 or TRBV12-4 and J usage is TRBJ1-2; no firm D call. The CDR3 totals 13 residues. V was trimmed by 8 bases and J by 4 bases, leaving 14 bases between them. CDR3 protein: CASSGEGPYGYTF. CDR3 sequence (DNA): TGTGCCAGCTCCGGTGAGGGCCCCTATGGCTACACCTTC.

The chain recombines TRBV30 with TRBJ2-1, with 7 nucleotides matching TRBD2. V was pared by 3 bases and J by 0 bases, with 8 bases of the junction left unmatched. This CDR3 region has 16 residues. Germline V gene lookup returns CDR1 GTSNPN and CDR2 SVGIG (reference sequence). CDR3 amino acids: CAWRERDLYSYNEQFF. The CDR3 DNA reads as TGTGCCTGGAGGGAGCGGGACTTATACTCCTACAATGAGCAGTTCTTC.

This chain uses TRBV28 with TRBJ2-7, with 7 bases aligning to TRBD2. Germline V lookup: CDR1 MDHEN, CDR2 SYDVKM. V lost 6 bases and J lost 2; bases outside the gene matches: 4. The CDR3 spans 13 residues. CDR3 loop: CASRPGTTYEQYF. The CDR3 bases are TGTGCCAGCAGACCCGGGACTACCTACGAGCAGTACTTC.

The chain recombines TRBV27 with TRBJ1-5, with no clear D. Germline V lookup: CDR1 MNHEY, CDR2 SMNVEV (reference sequence). The V end lost 1 base, the J end lost 3 bases, and 4 bases lay between the germline ends. The CDR3 consists of 13 residues. The CDR3 coding sequence is TGTGCCAGCAGTTTATATAACAATCAGCCCCAGCATTTT. This gives the protein CASSLYNNQPQHF.

This chain joins TRBV5-6 and TRBJ1-4; D is perhaps TRBD1 (6 bases). Germline V CDR1 and CDR2: SGHDT, YYEEEE. V lost 0 bases to trimming and J lost 3 bases, with 9 bases between them. The CDR3 runs 15 residues. CDR3 nucleotide sequence: TGTGCCAGCAGCTTGGCAGGGGCCCCTAATGAAAAACTGTTTTTT. Amino acids: CASSLAGAPNEKLFF.